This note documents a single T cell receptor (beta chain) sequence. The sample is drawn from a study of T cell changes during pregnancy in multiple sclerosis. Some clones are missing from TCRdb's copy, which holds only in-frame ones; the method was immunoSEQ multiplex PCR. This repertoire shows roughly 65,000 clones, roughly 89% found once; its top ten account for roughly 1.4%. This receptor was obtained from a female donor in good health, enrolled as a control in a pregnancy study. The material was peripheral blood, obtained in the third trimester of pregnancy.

CDR3 nucleotide sequence: TGCGCCAGCAGCCAAGATACTCTTGGGGCCAACGTCCTGACTTTC. The encoded protein is CASSQDTLGANVLTF. The chain combines TRBV4-3 with TRBJ2-6; D not certain. Trimming took 0 bases from V and 3 from J, leaving 6 bases between them. Germline loops: CDR1 LGHNA, CDR2 YSLEER. The CDR3 is 15 residues long.